This TCR beta chain was identified during a study of T cell repertoires in cytomegalovirus infection. Study context: It was the public TCR beta signatures that indicated both CMV infection and matching HLA type. Study results and limitations: HLA-C-restricted CMV-specific TCR beta clonotypes prevailed in the ex vivo response. CMV carriers having the relevant HLA were flagged by cumulative public TCR beta family frequency.

The table lists this clonotype with many counts. The target antigen is unknown. MiXCR, applied by TCRdb to the reads, yields one record per CDR3 protein. The sample includes more than 300,000 distinct CDR3 sequences, roughly 34% of them seen just once. The CDR3 covers 14 residues. Trimming took off 5 bases at V and 0 bases at J, with 8 bases between the two ends. The V gene's germline CDR1 is SGHTA and CDR2 FQGNSA. The source of this sequence is a human donor in good health (CMV status not recorded). Some clones in this sample may be carry-over from other donors' samples. The rearrangement joins TRBV7-2 to TRBJ2-1; D call uncertain. Sequencing was performed on cultured PBMCs, taken from culture after CMV antigen stimulation. The CDR3 spells CASSRPASYNEQFF. CDR3 coding DNA: TGTGCCAGCAGCCGCCCCGCCTCCTACAATGAGCAGTTCTTC.